This T cell receptor beta chain was profiled in a study of OX40 agonist ivuxolimab in advanced cancers. Study at large: People in dose escalation had one of these cancers: hepatocellular carcinoma, melanoma, renal cell or head and neck cancer.

The study, taken as a whole, reports: At 0.1 to 3.0 mg/kg and by week 6, clonal expansion occurred in CD4+ and CD8+ blood T cells.

Here immunoSEQ multiplex PCR was the method, and the copy in TCRdb shows in-frame clones only, minus some. Among about 67,000 clones listed, approximately 91% were seen once. As regards this clone: Its antigen is still unknown.

The sequence was obtained from an adult with an advanced solid tumor such as melanoma, head and neck, liver or kidney cancer. The sample here was CD4+ or CD8+ T cells sorted from blood, taken in a trial of the OX40 agonist ivuxolimab.

The CDR3 nucleotides are TGTGCCTGGAGCCCACAGGGACGCTCGGGGGGCTACACCTTC. This sequence encodes CAWSPQGRSGGYTF. The chain combines TRBV30 with TRBJ1-2; a possible D gene is TRBD1 (6 bases). Trimming cost V 3 bases and J 8 bases, with 19 bases left between them. This CDR3 has 14 amino acids. Germline V gives CDR1 GTSNPN, CDR2 SVGIG (reference sequence). Using reference TRBV30 and TRBJ1-2 for the parts outside the CDR3, the full variable domain is SQTIHQWPATLVQPVGSPLSLECTVEGTSNPNLYWYRQAAGRGLQLLFYSVGIGQISSEVPQNLSASRPQDRQFILSSKKLLLSDSGFYLCAWSPQGRSGGYTFGSGTRLTVV.